A single sample is the source of the 18 T cell receptor beta chains below, sequenced in a study of blood T cell repertoires in COVID-19. Using immunoSEQ multiplex PCR, the repertoire was profiled, and TCRdb retains in-frame clones only, with some absent. This table has some 130,000 clones, 75% to 90% appearing once. The sample was peripheral blood. The source of these receptors is a human donor in a cohort sampled during active COVID-19.

This clone was observed a handful of times. Sequence at one end of the junction differs from germline and may be a read error. The V call is TRBV7-6, the J call TRBJ1-5, with D unclear. Germline CDR1 is SGHVS and CDR2 is FNYEAQ. The CDR3 covers 14 residues. CDR3 in DNA: TGTGCCAGCAGCTTAGGGCGCGGGAATCCGCCCCAGCATTTT. Amino acids: CASSLGRGNPPQHF.

The rearrangement uses TRBV27 and TRBJ1-4, with D unclear. CDR3 size: 13 residues. CDR1 MNHEY and CDR2 SMNVEV come from the germline V gene (reference sequence). V was trimmed by 1 base and J by 6 bases, leaving 6 bases between them. This chain's CDR3 is CASSLFQDEKLFF. CDR3 DNA: TGTGCCAGCAGTTTATTTCAGGATGAAAAACTGTTTTTT.

This clone was detected only a few times. This rearrangement joins TRBV7-2 to TRBJ2-7, with D possibly matching TRBD1 (5 bases). Germline V gene sequence: CDR1 SGHTA, CDR2 FQGNSA. The CDR3 consists of 12 residues. Trimming took off 4 bases at V and 10 bases at J, with 14 bases between the two ends. As DNA, the CDR3 is TGTGCCAGCAGCTCCTACAGGTTGGAACAGTACTTC. Translation: CASSSYRLEQYF.

The chain is built from TRBV28 and TRBJ2-3, with 10 bases that match TRBD1. Trimming removed 5 bases from V and 4 bases from J; junction bases left unmatched: 6. The CDR3 is 15 amino acids. The germline CDR1 and CDR2 sequences are MDHEN and SYDVKM. The DNA of the CDR3 is TGTGCCAGCAGTCATGACAGGGGGCTACCAGATACGCAGTATTTT. Its translation is CASSHDRGLPDTQYF.

V usage is TRBV28 and J usage is TRBJ1-5; D not certain. V lost 4 bases, J lost 2 bases, and 15 bases lay in between. CDR3 length: 16 amino acids. Germline V gene lookup returns CDR1 MDHEN and CDR2 SYDVKM. CDR3 nucleotides: TGTGCCAGCAGTTCCATCGGGGTGTGGGGCAATCAGCCCCAGCATTTT. Its translation: CASSSIGVWGNQPQHF.

This chain joins TRBV7-9 and TRBJ2-2, with 8 bases aligning to TRBD1. In germline, CDR1 is SEHNR, CDR2 FQNEAQ (reference sequence). There are 13 residues in the CDR3. V was clipped by 5 bases and J by 6 bases; unmatched bases: 2. The CDR3 reads CASSTGGPGELFF. As DNA, the CDR3 is TGTGCCAGCAGCACAGGGGGTCCCGGGGAGCTGTTTTTT.

The J gene is TRBJ1-1, the V gene TRBV6-6; the D is unclear. CDR3 length equals 14 residues. Germline values: CDR1 MNHNY, CDR2 SVGAGI (reference sequence). The germline V and J ends were trimmed by 0 bases and 5 bases, with 10 bases remaining between them. The CDR3 bases are TGTGCCAGCAGTTACTCGCAGGATCGAACTGAAGCTTTCTTT. Its protein is CASSYSQDRTEAFF.

This sequence joins TRBV6-5 and TRBJ2-7; unclear D gene. CDR3 length: 13 amino acids. CDR1 MNHEY and CDR2 SVGAGI come from the germline V gene. V was pared by 0 bases and J by 1 base, with 4 bases between. CDR3 sequence (DNA): TGTGCCAGCAGTTACTCACAGTCCTACGAGCAGTACTTC. Translating it yields CASSYSQSYEQYF.

The CDR3 DNA follows: TGTGCCAGCAGTGGACCGGGAGATTCCTACGAGCAGTACTTC. This gives the protein CASSGPGDSYEQYF. V and J are TRBV6-6 and TRBJ2-7, with D possibly TRBD2 on 6 matching bases. The germline V and J ends were trimmed by 5 bases and 1 base, with 12 bases remaining between them. The CDR3 runs 14 residues. The germline V gene encodes CDR1 MNHNY and CDR2 SVGAGI (reference sequence).

V usage is TRBV4-1 and J usage is TRBJ2-1; 14 bases map to TRBD2. This CDR3 region has 21 residues. The germline V gene has CDR1 MGHRA and CDR2 YSYEKL. Losses at the gene ends were 0 bases for V and 7 bases for J; bases not matched to a gene: 17. Written as DNA, the CDR3 is TGCGCCAGCAGCCAAGATCACATGGGGACTAGCGGGGGCGCGGGTCTGAATGAGCAGTTCTTC. Protein sequence: CASSQDHMGTSGGAGLNEQFF.

V and J are TRBV7-2 and TRBJ1-5; D uncertain. This CDR3 has 15 amino acids. The ends were cut back, 5 bases at V and 1 base at J, with 12 bases in the middle. Germline assignment: CDR1 SGHTA and CDR2 FQGNSA. For the CDR3, the DNA is TGTGCCAGCAGCATGGGCCCTGGCAGCAATCAGCCCCAGCATTTT. Protein: CASSMGPGSNQPQHF.

V and J are TRBV30 and TRBJ2-5, with 7 bases that match TRBD2. This CDR3 is built from 14 residues. The germline gives CDR1 GTSNPN, CDR2 SVGIG (reference sequence). V was clipped by 4 bases and J by 4 bases; unmatched bases: 9. In DNA form, the CDR3 reads TGTGCCTGGACCACTGGGGGGGTCGGAGAGACCCAGTACTTC. It encodes CAWTTGGVGETQYF.

The chain joins TRBV3-1 (or the pseudogene TRBV3-2) to TRBJ1-1; 10 positions agree with TRBD1. The CDR3 spans 15 residues. CDR1 is LGHDT, CDR2 YNNKEL, per germline (reference sequence). J gave up 4 bases and V 6 bases, and 8 bases lay outside the gene matches. CDR3 DNA sequence: TGTGCCAGCAGGGTGACCGGGACAGGGGCCACTGAAGCTTTCTTT. Translating it yields CASRVTGTGATEAFF.

This clone has a single count. This chain joins TRBV7-8 and TRBJ2-1, with 11 bases that match TRBD2. This CDR3 region has 17 residues. Per germline, CDR1 SGHVS and CDR2 FQNEAQ. With 5 bases clipped from V and 7 bases from J, the junction kept 13 bases outside the gene matches. CDR3 loop: CASSPKTSGASWNEQFF. The CDR3 DNA reads as TGTGCCAGCAGCCCTAAGACTAGCGGGGCCTCTTGGAATGAGCAGTTCTTC.

This chain links TRBV6-5 with TRBJ2-3; 8 bases align to TRBD2. This CDR3 region has 15 residues. Germline values: CDR1 MNHEY, CDR2 SVGAGI. The trim removed 6 bases at V and 0 bases at J, leaving 5 bases unmatched. CDR3 sequence reads: CASSLLAASTDTQYF. The DNA for the CDR3 is TGTGCCAGCAGCCTACTAGCGGCTAGCACAGATACGCAGTATTTT.

The rearrangement uses TRBV19 and TRBJ1-6; D gene unclear. V gave up 3 bases and J gave up 2 bases, with 17 bases separating them. Germline V gene lookup returns CDR1 LNHDA and CDR2 SQIVND (reference sequence). The CDR3 consists of 18 residues. The CDR3 region has the DNA TGTGCCAGTAGTATCGAAGGGCCCTCGGGGACCTATAATTCACCCCTCCACTTT. This sequence encodes CASSIEGPSGTYNSPLHF.

V usage is TRBV9 and J usage is TRBJ2-7; 15 nucleotides line up with TRBD2. The ends lost 4 bases at V and 1 base at J; junction bases unmatched: 6. CDR1 is SGDLS and CDR2 is YYNGEE in the germline V gene. The CDR3 has 17 amino acids. This CDR3 reads CASSPGLAGGLSYEQYF. DNA for the CDR3: TGTGCCAGCAGCCCGGGACTAGCGGGGGGCCTTTCCTACGAGCAGTACTTC. Complete variable domain (other parts from reference TRBV9 and TRBJ2-7): DSGVTQTPKHLITATGQRVTLRCSPRSGDLSVYWYQQSLDQGLQFLIQYYNGEERAKGNILERFSAQQFPDLHSELNLSSLELGDSALYFCASSPGLAGGLSYEQYFGPGTRLTVT.

CDR3 region: CASSLGPRKENTEAFF. The CDR3 DNA follows: TGTGCCAGCAGCTTAGGGCCTCGAAAAGAGAACACTGAAGCTTTCTTT. The chain combines TRBV7-3 with TRBJ1-1; D not resolved. V was cut by 2 bases and J by 1 base, with 14 bases left in between. There are 16 residues in the CDR3. Germline values: CDR1 SGHTA, CDR2 FQGTGA.